A single sample gave rise to the 14 T cell receptor beta chains below, sequenced in a study of blood T cell repertoires in COVID-19. The data were produced by immunoSEQ multiplex PCR, yet TCRdb's version contains in-frame clones alone and is incomplete. The sample yields about 110,000 clones, 65% to 90% seen once. Sequenced input: peripheral blood. The receptors derive from a man older than 75 with acute or convalescent COVID-19.

The chain employs TRBV5-1 and TRBJ2-1; perhaps TRBD1 as D (6 bases). The germline V and J ends were trimmed by 5 bases and 7 bases, with 16 bases remaining between them. The CDR3 contains 14 residues. In germline, CDR1 is SGHRS, CDR2 YFSETQ. CDR3 nucleotides: TGCGCCAGCAGATACTGGGCGGACAGTAATGAGCAGTTCTTC. This sequence encodes CASRYWADSNEQFF.

V usage is TRBV2 and J usage is TRBJ2-5, with 8 nucleotides matching TRBD1. The germline V gene encodes CDR1 SNHLY and CDR2 FYNNEI. The CDR3 runs to 15 residues. J gave up 1 base and V 5 bases, and 6 bases lay outside the gene matches. The CDR3 DNA sequence: TGTGCCAGCAGTTCGGACAGGGCGGGCCAAGAGACCCAGTACTTC. This gives the protein CASSSDRAGQETQYF.

This sequence joins TRBV28 and TRBJ1-5; the D gene is possibly TRBD1 (6 bases). The CDR3 is made up of 14 amino acids. The V and J ends lost 8 bases and 2 bases respectively, with 13 bases between them. Per germline, CDR1 MDHEN and CDR2 SYDVKM. CDR3 region: CASGRGGGNQPQHF. As DNA, the CDR3 is TGTGCCAGCGGCCGAGGGGGTGGCAATCAGCCCCAGCATTTT.

In this sample, this clone turned up once. The chain uses TRBV24-1 and TRBJ2-1, with 9 bases aligning to TRBD1. The CDR3 has 15 amino acids. Germline trimming cut 3 bases from V and 6 bases from J; bases unmatched to any gene: 5. Germline CDR1 reads KGHDR; CDR2 reads SFDVKD. The CDR3 sequence: CATSDPGQGVNEQFF. The CDR3 nucleotides read TGTGCCACCAGTGATCCGGGACAGGGTGTCAATGAGCAGTTCTTC.

This clone is a singleton in its sample. The genes are TRBV5-1 and TRBJ2-2; TRBD1 matches 7 bases. The CDR3 has 15 amino acids. CDR1 is SGHRS, CDR2 YFSETQ, per germline. Unmatched junction bases numbered 3, after V lost 0 bases and J lost 4 bases. The CDR3 loop reads CASSLGYRGTGELFF. The CDR3 nucleotides are TGCGCCAGCAGCTTGGGATACAGGGGCACCGGGGAGCTGTTTTTT.

The chain joins TRBV11-2 to TRBJ2-1; D gene uncertain. The germline CDR1 and CDR2 sequences are SGHAT and FQNNGV. Trimming pared 3 bases from V and 6 bases from J, leaving 6 bases between. CDR3 length: 12 amino acids. CDR3 coding DNA: TGTGCCAGCAGCTTTGCCAGCAATGAGCAGTTCTTC. Translation: CASSFASNEQFF.

V is TRBV18 and J is TRBJ2-4, with D perhaps TRBD2 (7 bases). Germline V gene data show CDR1 as KGHSH and CDR2 as LQKENI. The CDR3 is 16 residues long. V lost 2 bases to trimming and J lost 3 bases, with 14 bases between them. The CDR3 DNA reads TGTGCCAGCTCACCAGGGGGGGGCGCTGTCAAAAACATTCAGTACTTC. Translation: CASSPGGGAVKNIQYF.

This clone was found once. The V call is TRBV6-5, the J call TRBJ2-7; D not certain. This CDR3 contains 15 residues. Germline loops: CDR1 MNHEY, CDR2 SVGAGI. V gave up 4 bases and J gave up 3 bases, with 16 bases separating them. The CDR3: CASSSRSAKVYEQYF. The CDR3, as DNA: TGTGCCAGCAGTTCCCGGAGTGCTAAAGTCTACGAGCAGTACTTC.

The chain combines TRBV10-3 with TRBJ2-7, with 10 positions matching TRBD1. V lost 7 bases to trimming and J lost 0 bases; unmatched junction nucleotides: 3. CDR3 length: 14 amino acids. Germline CDR1 ENHRY, CDR2 SYGVKD. CDR3 bases: TGTGCCATCAAGGGACAGGGGAGCTCCTACGAGCAGTACTTC. Amino acid sequence: CAIKGQGSSYEQYF.

This clone was seen only a few times. The chain couples TRBV27 to TRBJ1-3, with 9 bases aligning to TRBD1. This CDR3 has 16 amino acids. The junction had 8 bases not matched to a gene; V was cut back by 8 bases and J by 0 bases. In germline, CDR1 is MNHEY, CDR2 SMNVEV (reference sequence). The CDR3 loop reads CASGSGTGSSGNTIYF. DNA of the CDR3: TGTGCCAGCGGTTCCGGGACAGGGAGCTCTGGAAACACCATATATTTT.

This chain uses TRBV27 with TRBJ2-6; D gene ambiguous. There are 17 residues in the CDR3. Trimming took off 3 bases at V and 2 bases at J, with 14 bases between the two ends. Per the germline V gene, CDR1 is MNHEY and CDR2 is SMNVEV (reference sequence). The CDR3 is CASSFRVPVTGANVLTF. For the CDR3, the DNA is TGTGCCAGCAGTTTCCGGGTACCGGTGACTGGGGCCAACGTCCTGACTTTC. The whole variable domain, remainder taken from reference TRBV27 and TRBJ2-6, is EAQVTQNPRYLITVTGKKLTVTCSQNMNHEYMSWYRQDPGLGLRQIYYSMNVEVTDKGDVPEGYKVSRKEKRNFPLILESPSPNQTSLYFCASSFRVPVTGANVLTFGAGSRLTVL.

The chain carries TRBV12-3 or TRBV12-4 and TRBJ2-7; TRBD1 is a possible D gene (6 bases). The CDR3 extends over 13 amino acids. Trimming left V 6 bases short and J 4 bases short, with 13 bases between. The DNA for the CDR3 is TGTGCCAGCAGGGTCGGACAGCAGTACGAGCAGTACTTC. This translates into CASRVGQQYEQYF.

DNA for the CDR3: TGTGCCAGCAGCCAATCCTCGGGACTCGCGGGTAGCAATCAGCCCCAGCATTTT. Translation: CASSQSSGLAGSNQPQHF. V gene TRBV14 combines with J gene TRBJ1-5; D perhaps matches TRBD1 (5 bases). The CDR3 contains 18 residues. The V gene lost 2 bases and the J gene lost 0 bases, with 17 bases spanning the gap. The germline gives CDR1 SGHDN, CDR2 FVKESK.

V and J are TRBV6-2 or TRBV6-3 and TRBJ2-7, with D possibly being TRBD1 (5 bases). V was cut by 0 bases and J by 6 bases, with 9 bases left in between. Germline loops: CDR1 MNHEY, CDR2 SVGEGT. This CDR3 comprises 13 residues. CDR3 in amino acids: CASSYSQGSEQYF. The CDR3 nucleotides are TGTGCCAGCAGTTACTCGCAGGGATCCGAGCAGTACTTC.